This TCR beta chain was identified in a study of monozygotic twins with inflammatory bowel disease (dated by TCRdb to the late 2010s). Notes on the research overall: The complete study included 28 monozygotic twin pairs: 19 IBD-discordant Danish pairs and nine German pairs, of which four were IBD-concordant and five were IBD-discordant. Each individual had, on average, about 151 000 unique TCRalpha sequences and 181 000 unique TCRbeta sequences available for analysis. Disease-associated traits were sought mainly through comparisons between IBD patients and their genetically identical healthy co-twins within discordant pairs.

There are 13 amino acids in the CDR3, from cysteine to phenylalanine inclusive. A DNA sequence was not provided. CDR1 and CDR2, per the germline V gene (reference sequence), are SGHNT and YYREEE. Study-level results and caveats: Repertoire similarity did not differ between concordant and discordant twins, possibly due to limited statistical power. Differing immunosuppressive treatments among patients may have added background noise and inter-individual variability to the repertoires. No single strong signal or clonotype linked to IBD turned up in the results, so the idea that one exists was not supported. Compared with healthy twins, IBD patients had fewer clonotypes in common with other individuals, a difference most pronounced in patients showing signs of disease activity. The analysis was unable to tell different T cell subtypes apart. TCRbeta repertoire diversity, by inverse Simpson index, was decreased in IBD patients compared with their healthy co-twins.

An approximately 2.3 ml peripheral blood sample was drawn into PAXgene tubes per donor and stored at -80°C. Without T cell sorting, total RNA was isolated from whole blood using the PAXgene blood miRNA kit on an automated QIAcube. Peripheral blood from monozygotic twin pairs concordant or discordant for inflammatory bowel disease was subjected to deep TCRalpha and TCRbeta repertoire profiling with unique molecular barcoding. Smoking habits were recorded for all twin pairs, with individuals classified as current, former or never smokers. Concerning this clonotype: The antigen it recognizes is unknown.

Library preparation employed 5' RACE. For each TCR library, approximately 3.5 ug of total RNA was used. cDNA was synthesized with SMARTScribe reverse transcriptase in eight separate reactions per sample. Unique molecular identifiers containing a 6-nucleotide sample barcode were introduced through template switching during cDNA synthesis. Two nested PCRs of approximately 16 and 10 cycles amplified the TCRalpha and TCRbeta cDNA, and bead purification followed each PCR. Before amplification, cDNA was treated with uracil DNA-glycosylase and purified using the QIAquick PCR purification kit. The second PCR was the step at which Illumina TruSeq-compatible adapters and sample-specific barcodes were added. Library quality and concentration were checked on TapeStation and Qubit, and libraries were pooled at approximately 4.7 ng each. Sequencing of pooled libraries was carried out on an Illumina HiSeq2500 single-index Rapid Run using 2 x 100 bp reads and custom sequencing primers. Regarding the original processing steps: MiGEC version 1.2.6 was used for UMI-based consensus assembly to correct PCR and sequencing errors. MiXCR version 2.1.1 was used for V(D)J alignment, clonotype assembly and CDR3 extraction. To normalise gene usage, clonotype sharing and MAIT/NKT TCR abundance, the top 1000, 10 000 and 20 000 clonotypes in each sample were analysed. Diversity was computed as the inverse Simpson index with the vegan R package after downsampling to 27 000 UMIs. Paired Mann-Whitney U tests on discordant twin pairs were used, with Benjamini-Hochberg multiple-testing correction. The reads went through TCRdb reprocessing, and each CDR3 protein sequence gets one entry with no DNA. TCRdb, rather than the study authors, made the V and J calls. The record for this sample contains approximately 390,000 distinct CDR3 sequences. Approximately 2.3% of the sample is held by the ten biggest clonotypes.

The sequence joins TRBV5-4 to TRBJ2-5; without DNA, the TCRdb call of TRBD2 cannot be checked. The sample consisted of blood. This receptor was identified in a human donor with ulcerative colitis or Crohn's disease, or a healthy co-twin of an affected twin (not recorded which). The CDR3 reads CASSFTGGGTQYF.